A single sample gave rise to the 26 T cell receptor beta chains below, sequenced in a study of cytomegalovirus exposure and HLA in healthy donors. The study ran its PCR with 60 Vbeta and 13 Jbeta primers. The method was immunoSEQ multiplex PCR; TCRdb's version includes in-frame clones alone and lacks a portion of them. The table lists about 140,000 clones, 76% of them singletons, with approximately 3.4% in the top ten. Sequenced material: PBMCs. The receptors stem from a man aged 40-55 years in good health and CMV-seronegative.

The chain has TRBV21-1 and TRBJ2-7; TRBD1 is the table's D call and was not checked against the DNA. TRBV21-1 is a pseudogene locus. The CDR3 covers 12 residues. The chain's CDR3 is CASSNGNYEQYF. CDR3 DNA sequence: TGTGCCAGCAGCAATGGCAACTACGAGCAGTACTTC.

The chain couples TRBV11-2 to TRBJ1-1, with D perhaps matching TRBD1 (5 bases). The CDR3 is 14 residues long. V lost 5 bases, J lost 2 bases, and 12 bases lay in between. CDR1 SGHAT and CDR2 FQNNGV come from the germline V gene. Written as DNA, the CDR3 is TGTGCCAGCAGCCCGGACACTCTAAACACTGAAGCTTTCTTT. The encoded protein is CASSPDTLNTEAFF.

This clone showed up just once. The CDR3 is CASSTLAGGVGELFF. The CDR3 DNA is TGCGCCAGCAGCACCCTAGCGGGAGGGGTCGGGGAGCTGTTTTTT. This chain uses TRBV4-1 with TRBJ2-2, with TRBD2 matching 12 bases. Germline-derived CDR1 and CDR2 are MGHRA and YSYEKL. This CDR3 spans 15 amino acids. V shed 5 bases, J shed 7 bases, and the junction held 5 bases outside the gene matches.

CDR3 sequence reads: CSVEKLAGGGETQYF. CDR3 DNA: TGCAGCGTTGAAAAACTAGCGGGGGGTGGAGAGACCCAGTACTTC. V usage is TRBV29-1 and J usage is TRBJ2-5; TRBD2 aligns across 12 bases. V gave up 2 bases and J gave up 4 bases; unmatched junction bases: 5. This CDR3 has 15 amino acids. Germline CDR1 is SQVTM and CDR2 is ANQGSEA.

The chain has TRBV11-2 and TRBJ2-1, with a tentative D call TRBD2 (5 bases). The CDR3 contains 16 residues. Germline V gene sequence: CDR1 SGHAT, CDR2 FQNNGV. Trimming pared 2 bases from V and 2 bases from J, leaving 13 bases between. This chain's CDR3 is CASSLLRTGPYNEQFF. CDR3 sequence (DNA): TGTGCCAGCAGCTTACTACGGACTGGACCCTACAATGAGCAGTTCTTC.

The V gene is TRBV19, the J gene TRBJ2-3, with a weak D call TRBD1 (6 bases). Germline V gene lookup returns CDR1 LNHDA and CDR2 SQIVND (reference sequence). This CDR3 is 15 amino acids long. Between the trimmed V and J ends, which lost 3 bases and 1 base, there was a span of 11 bases. This chain's CDR3 is CASSMWAGGTDTQYF. CDR3 coding DNA: TGTGCCAGTAGTATGTGGGCAGGGGGCACAGATACGCAGTATTTT.

The chain is built from TRBV4-2 and TRBJ2-1; 8 bases are a match to TRBD1. V lost 1 base to trimming and J lost 0 bases; unmatched junction nucleotides: 2. CDR3 length: 16 amino acids. Germline CDR1 reads LGHNA; CDR2 reads YNFKEQ. CDR3 loop: CASSQGTGNSYNEQFF. The CDR3 DNA is TGTGCCAGCAGCCAAGGGACAGGGAACTCCTACAATGAGCAGTTCTTC.

The chain couples TRBV27 to TRBJ1-1; TRBD1 might be the D (6 bases). The V and J ends lost 0 bases and 10 bases respectively, with 18 bases between them. This CDR3 has 15 amino acids. Germline CDR1 and CDR2: MNHEY and SMNVEV (reference sequence). CDR3 sequence (DNA): TGTGCCAGCAGTTTATCGTGGTCCGGGGGGCTGGGAGCTTTCTTT. Amino acids: CASSLSWSGGLGAFF.

The CDR3 region is CASSPQEGSYEQYF. Written as DNA, the CDR3 is TGTGCCAGCAGCCCCCAGGAGGGATCCTACGAGCAGTACTTC. The rearrangement joins TRBV5-4 to TRBJ2-7; D possibly corresponds to TRBD2 (6 bases). Trimming removed 4 bases at V and 1 base at J, with 12 bases between. This CDR3 is built from 14 residues. Germline CDR1 is SGHNT and CDR2 is YYREEE (reference sequence).

This chain connects TRBV19 to TRBJ2-1; tentatively, D is TRBD1 (5 bases). V was pared by 9 bases and J by 0 bases, with 21 bases between. This CDR3 comprises 17 residues. Germline CDR1 and CDR2: LNHDA and SQIVND (reference sequence). The DNA for the CDR3 is TGTGCCAGAAGGGGTGGGGCTACGTTAAGCTCCTACAATGAGCAGTTCTTC. As protein: CARRGGATLSSYNEQFF.

This chain uses TRBV27 with TRBJ2-3, with 12 positions matching TRBD2. The CDR3 is 17 residues long. The V gene's germline CDR1 is MNHEY and CDR2 SMNVEV (reference sequence). V dropped 5 bases and J dropped 2; count of bases not matched to a gene: 8. The CDR3 DNA reads as TGTGCCAGCAGTATACTGCTAGCGGGAGGGTTCACAGATACGCAGTATTTT. This sequence encodes CASSILLAGGFTDTQYF.

The J gene is TRBJ1-4, the V gene TRBV29-1; TRBD1 matches at 9 bases. This CDR3 has 14 residues. Germline CDR1 is SQVTM and CDR2 is ANQGSEA. J gave up 6 bases and V 7 bases, and 9 bases lay outside the gene matches. Written as DNA, the CDR3 is TGCAGCGGACTCCCGGGACAGGGTTATGAAAAACTGTTTTTT. Protein: CSGLPGQGYEKLFF. Together with reference TRBV29-1 and TRBJ1-4, the CDR3 gives the full variable domain: SAVISQKPSRDICQRGTSLTIQCQVDSQVTMMFWYRQQPGQSLTLIATANQGSEATYESGFVIDKFPISRPNLTFSTLTVSNMSPEDSSIYLCSGLPGQGYEKLFFGSGTQLSVL.

J is TRBJ1-1 and V is TRBV2; D is unresolved. V gave up 3 bases and J gave up 1 base, with 27 bases separating them. The CDR3 totals 20 residues. From germline, CDR1 is SNHLY and CDR2 FYNNEI. The CDR3 spells CASSDLTAPQEGWGNTEAFF. The CDR3 DNA is TGTGCCAGCAGTGATCTCACGGCCCCCCAAGAGGGATGGGGGAACACTGAAGCTTTCTTT.

The V and J genes are TRBV15 and TRBJ2-5, with D possibly being TRBD2 (6 bases). This CDR3 comprises 11 residues. Germline CDR1 and CDR2: LNHNV and YYDKDF (reference sequence). V lost 10 bases and J 3 bases, leaving 9 bases between the germline ends. CDR3 residues: CAILAEETQYF. CDR3 coding DNA: TGTGCCATCTTAGCGGAAGAGACCCAGTACTTC.

This clone has a handful of counts. V is TRBV7-6 and J is TRBJ2-7; 11 bases line up with TRBD2. The CDR3 covers 14 residues. Trimming at V came to 5 bases and at J to 1 base, leaving 1 base not matched to a gene. Germline values: CDR1 SGHVS, CDR2 FNYEAQ. The CDR3 DNA reads as TGTGCCAGCAGCCCTAGCGGGAGGTCCTACGAGCAGTACTTC. It encodes CASSPSGRSYEQYF.

V gene TRBV5-4 combines with J gene TRBJ2-7; TRBD1 aligns across 7 bases. The V segment lost 4 bases and the J segment 3 bases; nucleotides outside the gene matches: 7. The CDR3 contains 14 residues. Germline CDR1 reads SGHNT; CDR2 reads YYREEE (reference sequence). The CDR3 sequence: CASSKRQGGYEQYF. CDR3 nucleotides: TGTGCCAGCAGCAAAAGACAGGGTGGCTACGAGCAGTACTTC.

The chain combines TRBV19 with TRBJ2-6, with D perhaps TRBD2 (5 bases). CDR3 length: 17 residues. The V end was cut by 7 bases, the J end by 3 bases, with 19 bases between. The germline gives CDR1 LNHDA, CDR2 SQIVND (reference sequence). The CDR3 DNA sequence: TGTGCCAGTACCGTCGGCTTGGGAGACGGTGGGGCCAACGTCCTGACTTTC. Protein: CASTVGLGDGGANVLTF.

This clone has just one count. The chain couples TRBV7-3 to TRBJ1-1; D gene unclear. Trimming shortened V by 5 bases and J by 0 bases, and 13 bases separated the two germline ends. CDR1 is SGHTA, CDR2 FQGTGA, per germline. The CDR3 has 15 residues. DNA for the CDR3: TGTGCCAGCAGCCCGGGGAGCAGTATGAACACTGAAGCTTTCTTT. As protein: CASSPGSSMNTEAFF.

The gene calls are TRBV5-6 and TRBJ1-3; tentative D call: TRBD1 (6 bases). Trimming took off 6 bases at V and 0 bases at J, with 16 bases between the two ends. The CDR3 is 16 amino acids. Germline loops: CDR1 SGHDT, CDR2 YYEEEE. CDR3 sequence: CASTGGGGISGNTIYF. CDR3 nucleotide sequence: TGTGCCAGCACCGGGGGGGGCGGAATCTCTGGAAACACCATATATTTT.

The chain combines TRBV9 with TRBJ1-2; 9 nucleotides agree with TRBD1. The length of the CDR3 is 15 residues. Germline V CDR1 and CDR2: SGDLS, YYNGEE. Germline trimming cut 1 base from V and 3 bases from J; bases unmatched to any gene: 4. CDR3 residues: CASSVFGDRDYGYTF. The CDR3 DNA sequence: TGTGCCAGCAGCGTATTCGGGGACAGGGACTATGGCTACACCTTC.

The CDR3 sequence: CASSQGRYEQYF. CDR3 nucleotides: TGTGCCAGCTCACAGGGGCGCTACGAGCAGTACTTC. V gene TRBV18 combines with J gene TRBJ2-7; D possibly corresponds to TRBD1 (5 bases). Germline assignment: CDR1 KGHSH and CDR2 LQKENI. The ends were cut back, 4 bases at V and 3 bases at J, with 7 bases in the middle. The CDR3 totals 12 residues.

This clone was counted a few times. The rearrangement links TRBV5-6 to TRBJ2-7, with D perhaps TRBD2 (5 bases). Trimming stripped 0 bases from V and 5 bases from J, with 15 bases between. Per the germline V gene, CDR1 is SGHDT and CDR2 is YYEEEE. CDR3 length: 15 amino acids. DNA for the CDR3: TGTGCCAGCAGCTTGGGGGCGGGCTTCCCCGACGAGCAGTACTTC. It translates to CASSLGAGFPDEQYF.

This rearrangement joins TRBV19 to TRBJ1-6; TRBD1 agrees at 9 bases. V dropped 4 bases and J dropped 8; count of bases not matched to a gene: 6. This CDR3 has 15 amino acids. Germline V gene lookup returns CDR1 LNHDA and CDR2 SQIVND (reference sequence). The CDR3 DNA is TGTGCCAGTAGTACCTTCGGACAGGGGTATTCACCCCTCCACTTT. Its protein is CASSTFGQGYSPLHF. The full variable domain, its missing parts supplied by reference TRBV19 and TRBJ1-6, is DGGITQSPKYLFRKEGQNVTLSCEQNLNHDAMYWYRQDPGQGLRLIYYSQIVNDFQKGDIAEGYSVSREKKESFPLTVTSAQKNPTAFYLCASSTFGQGYSPLHFGNGTRLTVT.

This clone was recorded once. This rearrangement joins TRBV6-4 to TRBJ2-7, with D possibly matching TRBD2 (5 bases). CDR1 is MRHNA and CDR2 is SNTAGT in the germline V gene. Trimming stripped 8 bases from V and 0 bases from J, with 14 bases between. This CDR3 is 14 amino acids long. The CDR3 DNA sequence: TGTGCCAGCCCGACTACCCGGGACTCCTACGAGCAGTACTTC. It codes for CASPTTRDSYEQYF.

The chain employs TRBV5-1 and TRBJ1-1; 7 bases are shared with TRBD1. Trimming took 4 bases from V and 1 from J; bases not matched to a gene: 4. The CDR3 runs 14 residues. Germline V CDR1 and CDR2: SGHRS, YFSETQ. The CDR3 coding sequence is TGCGCCAGCAGCCCAGGACAGGCGAACACTGAAGCTTTCTTT. Encoded protein: CASSPGQANTEAFF.

This clone was counted between two and nine times. The chain joins TRBV5-8 to TRBJ2-2, with 8 nucleotides matching TRBD2. V trimming: 2 bases; J trimming: 1 base; junction bases outside the gene matches: 4. There are 16 residues in the CDR3. The germline CDR1 and CDR2 sequences are SGHTS and YDEGEE. CDR3 bases: TGTGCCAGCAGCTTCCGACTAGCGTGGAACACCGGGGAGCTGTTTTTT. Its protein is CASSFRLAWNTGELFF.